What follows describes a single T cell receptor beta chain. The antigen is unknown. Profiling relied on immunoSEQ multiplex PCR, and the TCRdb table lists in-frame clones only, not all of them. The table lists 1.5 million to 2.5 million clones, approximately 94% of them singletons. Naive CD8 populations comprised CD45RO-negative cells positively selected for CCR7, excluding terminally differentiated effector memory CD45RA+ cells. The sample originates from a study of shared clonotypes between healthy human individuals. Overall study: The study used three CD4 naive, three CD4 memory, two CD8 naive and one CD8 memory plate per donor. Findings and limits, study-wide: The study found about 4.6% of naive CD4 clonotypes shared across several donors. Researchers sampled only blood; tissue repertoires likely differ. The generation probabilities recorded for non-shared clonotypes fell below those of clonotypes shared by all four donors.

This CDR3 has 15 amino acids. The V end lost 6 bases, the J end lost 11 bases, and 20 bases lay between the germline ends. Germline CDR1 reads MNHEY; CDR2 reads SMNVEV (reference sequence). The rearrangement joins TRBV27 to TRBJ1-6, with D uncertain. This TCR derives from a man younger than 35 in good health. Sequenced input: naive CD8+ T cells sorted from blood. CDR3 DNA sequence: TGTGCCAGCAGAAGCCCTACAGTCCTAGGGACACCCCTCCACTTT. Translated: CASRSPTVLGTPLHF.